Listed below are T cell receptor beta chains from one sample, sequenced in a study of HIV-infected patients and healthy controls. In TCRdb, the 5' RACE reads were re-called with MiXCR into one record per CDR3 protein. The data show about 17,000 distinct CDR3 sequences, 16% seen once. Specimen: CD8+ T cells from blood. Every receptor here comes from a human donor in good health. Each CDR3 is given with its conserved first and last residue. The order of the fields is clone size, V gene, J gene, CDR3 length, D gene, CDR3 protein, CDR3 DNA. D genes are given only for firm matches. Clone sizes are given selectively: once, few, many, or a class where the clone is expanded.

clone_size: many; v_call: TRBV4-1; j_call: TRBJ1-2; cdr3_length: 15; d_call: .; cdr3_aa: CASSQNLQSNYGYTF; cdr3_nt: TGCGCCAGCAGCCAAAACCTACAGTCGAACTATGGCTACACCTTC
clone_size: .; v_call: TRBV7-8; j_call: TRBJ1-1; cdr3_length: 14; d_call: .; cdr3_aa: CASRRGTPRTEAFF; cdr3_nt: TGTGCCAGCAGGCGCGGGACCCCAAGGACTGAAGCTTTCTTT
clone_size: many; v_call: TRBV7-9; j_call: TRBJ1-1; cdr3_length: 15; d_call: .; cdr3_aa: CASSSNLGGGTEAFF; cdr3_nt: TGTGCCAGCAGCTCTAACTTGGGGGGAGGGACTGAAGCTTTCTTT
clone_size: few; v_call: TRBV3-1; j_call: TRBJ1-2; cdr3_length: 15; d_call: .; cdr3_aa: CASSQDYGKSHGYTF; cdr3_nt: TGTGCCAGCAGCCAAGATTACGGGAAGAGTCATGGCTACACCTTC
clone_size: .; v_call: TRBV29-1; j_call: TRBJ1-1; cdr3_length: 11; d_call: .; cdr3_aa: CSVDEGSEAFF; cdr3_nt: TGCAGCGTTGATGAGGGTTCTGAAGCTTTCTTT
clone_size: .; v_call: TRBV12-3/TRBV12-4; j_call: TRBJ2-1; cdr3_length: 14; d_call: TRBD2; cdr3_aa: CASRQREWYNEQFF; cdr3_nt: TGTGCCAGCAGGCAGCGGGAGTGGTACAATGAGCAGTTCTTC
clone_size: many; v_call: TRBV7-9; j_call: TRBJ2-2; cdr3_length: 12; d_call: .; cdr3_aa: CASSFSTGELFF; cdr3_nt: TGTGCCAGCAGCTTTTCGACCGGGGAGCTGTTTTTT
clone_size: many; v_call: TRBV12-3/TRBV12-4; j_call: TRBJ2-1; cdr3_length: 18; d_call: TRBD2; cdr3_aa: CASSEGLAGGSTYNEQFF; cdr3_nt: TGTGCCAGCAGCGAGGGACTAGCGGGAGGTTCGACCTACAATGAGCAGTTCTTC
clone_size: .; v_call: TRBV11-1; j_call: TRBJ2-7; cdr3_length: 14; d_call: .; cdr3_aa: CASSGAGPTYEQYF; cdr3_nt: TGTGCCAGCAGCGGGGCCGGGCCTACCTACGAGCAGTACTTC
clone_size: many; v_call: TRBV20-1; j_call: TRBJ2-7; cdr3_length: 12; d_call: TRBD1; cdr3_aa: CSATGGGDEQYF; cdr3_nt: TGCAGTGCTACAGGGGGCGGAGACGAGCAGTACTTC
clone_size: .; v_call: TRBV2; j_call: TRBJ2-7; cdr3_length: 12; d_call: .; cdr3_aa: CATLQGDHEQYF; cdr3_nt: TGTGCCACACTACAGGGAGACCACGAGCAGTACTTC
clone_size: .; v_call: TRBV5-4; j_call: TRBJ2-1; cdr3_length: 14; d_call: .; cdr3_aa: CASSLRDLDNEQFF; cdr3_nt: TGTGCCAGCAGCCTCCGGGACCTCGACAATGAGCAGTTCTTC
clone_size: many; v_call: TRBV28; j_call: TRBJ2-6; cdr3_length: 16; d_call: .; cdr3_aa: CASSPGPLSGANVLTF; cdr3_nt: TGTGCCAGCAGTCCAGGGCCCCTCTCTGGGGCCAACGTCCTGACTTTC
clone_size: few; v_call: TRBV6-6; j_call: TRBJ2-3; cdr3_length: 12; d_call: .; cdr3_aa: CASSYSPVLQYF; cdr3_nt: TGTGCCAGCAGTTACTCTCCAGTGCTGCAGTATTTT
clone_size: many; v_call: TRBV7-9; j_call: TRBJ2-3; cdr3_length: 16; d_call: .; cdr3_aa: CASSLALPDPTDTQYF; cdr3_nt: TGTGCCAGCAGCTTAGCCCTACCGGACCCCACAGATACGCAGTATTTT
clone_size: many; v_call: TRBV6-6; j_call: TRBJ1-4; cdr3_length: 16; d_call: TRBD1; cdr3_aa: CASSTGVIEGTEKLFF; cdr3_nt: TGTGCCAGCAGCACAGGGGTCATCGAGGGAACCGAAAAACTGTTTTTT
clone_size: many; v_call: TRBV7-6; j_call: TRBJ2-1; cdr3_length: 18; d_call: TRBD2; cdr3_aa: CASSLAAAGGPNYNEQFF; cdr3_nt: TGTGCCAGCAGCTTAGCGGCAGCGGGAGGGCCTAACTACAATGAGCAGTTCTTC
clone_size: .; v_call: TRBV7-2; j_call: TRBJ1-5; cdr3_length: 14; d_call: .; cdr3_aa: CASSKGLGNQPQHF; cdr3_nt: TGTGCCAGCAGCAAAGGGCTTGGCAATCAGCCCCAGCATTTT
clone_size: many; v_call: TRBV7-9; j_call: TRBJ2-3; cdr3_length: 16; d_call: TRBD2; cdr3_aa: CASSLTRGGYGDTQYF; cdr3_nt: TGTGCCAGCAGCTTAACGCGGGGGGGCTACGGAGATACGCAGTATTTT
clone_size: many; v_call: TRBV6-5; j_call: TRBJ2-1; cdr3_length: 17; d_call: TRBD2; cdr3_aa: CASSYDYLTSGRAEQFF; cdr3_nt: TGTGCCAGCAGTTACGATTACCTAACTAGCGGGAGGGCCGAGCAGTTCTTC
clone_size: many; v_call: TRBV7-9; j_call: TRBJ1-2; cdr3_length: 15; d_call: .; cdr3_aa: CASSLADRNYYGYTF; cdr3_nt: TGTGCCAGCAGCTTGGCAGACAGAAACTACTATGGCTACACCTTC
clone_size: many; v_call: TRBV20-1; j_call: TRBJ2-1; cdr3_length: 11; d_call: .; cdr3_aa: CSARVYNEQFF; cdr3_nt: TGCAGTGCTAGAGTCTACAATGAGCAGTTCTTC
clone_size: .; v_call: TRBV5-4; j_call: TRBJ1-1; cdr3_length: 15; d_call: .; cdr3_aa: CASSLGGGMNTEAFF; cdr3_nt: TGTGCCAGCAGCTTGGGAGGGGGAATGAACACTGAAGCTTTCTTT
clone_size: few; v_call: TRBV28; j_call: TRBJ1-5; cdr3_length: 11; d_call: .; cdr3_aa: CASTTNQPQHF; cdr3_nt: TGTGCCAGCACCACTAATCAGCCCCAGCATTTT
clone_size: .; v_call: TRBV19; j_call: TRBJ1-5; cdr3_length: 12; d_call: .; cdr3_aa: CAIGPLNQPQHF; cdr3_nt: TGTGCCATAGGACCTCTCAACCAGCCCCAGCATTTT
clone_size: few; v_call: TRBV24-1; j_call: TRBJ1-1; cdr3_length: 12; d_call: .; cdr3_aa: CATSGRGGEAFF; cdr3_nt: TGTGCCACCAGTGGGAGGGGCGGCGAAGCTTTCTTT
clone_size: .; v_call: TRBV19; j_call: TRBJ1-2; cdr3_length: 14; d_call: .; cdr3_aa: CASSIEESIYGYTF; cdr3_nt: TGTGCCAGTAGTATCGAGGAGTCCATCTATGGCTACACCTTC
clone_size: many; v_call: TRBV28; j_call: TRBJ1-1; cdr3_length: 13; d_call: TRBD1; cdr3_aa: CASSYMRTGEAFF; cdr3_nt: TGTGCCAGCAGTTACATGAGGACAGGGGAAGCTTTCTTT
clone_size: many; v_call: TRBV6-2/TRBV6-3; j_call: TRBJ1-2; cdr3_length: 10; d_call: .; cdr3_aa: CASRLYGYTF; cdr3_nt: TGTGCCAGCAGGCTTTATGGCTACACCTTC